This TCR beta chain was sequenced in a study of vaccination and CD4 T cells after COVID-19 (dated by TCRdb to the early 2020s). In terms of the full investigation: Every convalescent patient had a positive nasal swab PCR test for SARS-CoV-2, with mild disease in 8 to 10 patients and severe disease in one. The convalescent cohort included six males and four females, with two Hispanic individuals, seven Caucasians, two Asians and one multiracial person. Two doses of either the Pfizer-BioNTech BNT162b2 vaccine (n=8) or the Moderna mRNA-1273 vaccine (n=2) were administered to participants. Post-COVID blood samples from convalescent patients were collected a median of roughly 100 days after diagnosis, with a range of 35 to 161 days. The time from the second vaccine dose to post-vaccine blood sampling had a median of roughly 72 days and ranged from about 12 to 241 days. Overlapping spike peptide pools from SARS-CoV-2 and from the common cold coronaviruses HCoV-NL63, HCoV-OC43 and HCoV-229E were used as culture stimuli. As controls, cultures received a CEFX viral epitope pool (the positive control), an HIV-1 Nef peptide pool (the negative control), or no peptide at all. In around ten COVID-19 convalescent patients and 4 infection-naive healthy vaccine recipients, the spike-specific CD4+ TCR repertoire before mRNA vaccination was compared with the repertoire after mRNA vaccination. The investigation overall reported the following: In convalescent patients, a median around 90% of post-vaccine SARS-CoV-2-reactive clones were detected only after vaccination, suggesting vaccine-specific priming. In convalescent patients, nearly all vaccine-specific clones (304 of 307) were found to be mono-reactive for SARS-CoV-2 spike rather than cross-reactive with common cold coronaviruses. The number of convalescent patients in the study was relatively small, and the study did not examine early timepoints following natural infection. An increase in the median number of SARS-CoV-2-reactive clonotypes from 21 after infection to approximately 41 after vaccination was observed, but the change was not found to be significant.

The library was built by means of PCR. DNA from cultured CD4+ T cells underwent TCR sequencing with the Oncomine TCR Beta short-read assay at the Johns Hopkins FTIC core. Genomic DNA was extracted from the cultured CD4+ T cells with the QIAamp micro DNA kit. Oncomine TCR Beta libraries from cultured CD4+ T cells were pooled using unique dual indexes and sequenced on an Illumina iSeq 100. Per the source publication's procedure: Non-productive sequences were removed, and CDR3s not starting with C, not ending with F or W, or shorter than 7 amino acids were discarded. Antigen-specific clonotypes were identified using the MANAFEST web application through comparison of peptide-stimulated wells with reference and other culture wells. An FDR below 0.05, an odds ratio above 5, and a productive frequency above 0.1% in at least two of three replicate wells were required for clones to be considered positive. A clonotype counted as cross-reactive if it showed significant expansion both in the SARS-CoV-2 spike wells and in at least one common cold coronavirus spike condition. Levenshtein distances (stringdist) and unrooted phylogenetic trees (ape) in R version 3.6.1 were used to assess CDR3 homology. TCRdb reran the public reads through fastp at Q25 and MiXCR, keeping productive beta chains. Every distinct CDR3 protein forms one entry, paired with its most common genes and DNA. TCRdb's processing, not the study's, gives the V and J calls here. This sample holds 15,000 to 20,000 distinct CDR3 sequences; approximately 63% were observed only once. The top ten hold 4.5% to 7% of the sample.

This specimen's treatment or condition label, interpreted: approximately 10-day PBMC culture with coronavirus spike peptide pools or control peptides (ViraFEST assay). The ViraFEST assay, used in the study, expanded antigen-specific T cells with peptide pools and then identified the expanded clonotypes through TCR sequencing. The convalescent patients' positive SARS-CoV-2 PCR tests fell between March and December 2020, which was before the Alpha, Beta and Delta variants emerged in the United States. PBMCs were cultured at around 2 million per well in IMDM supplemented with approximately 5% human AB serum and roughly 10 IU/ml IL-2, with approximately 11 ug/ml peptide pools added. On days 3 and 7, half of the culture medium was replaced with fresh IL-2-containing medium. After around 10 days of culture, CD4+ T cells were isolated by negative selection with the EasySep CD4+ T cell isolation kit. Ficoll-Paque Plus gradient centrifugation was used to isolate PBMCs from whole blood, and the isolated PBMCs were then either used fresh or cryopreserved at -140C. Triplicate wells were generally used for each culture condition.

Comment on this clonotype: No antigen is known for it. No base quality information exists; no much larger clone differs at one position.

CDR1 and CDR2 are read off the germline V gene as MNHEY and SVGEGT. Reading from cysteine to phenylalanine, the CDR3 counts 12 amino acids. Of the read, only the CDR3 DNA is kept; its 36 bases are in frame from base 1. The V end loses 2 bases and the J end loses 7 bases, and a stretch of 6 bases separates them. The sample taken for sequencing was CD4+ T cells from blood, cultured in vitro. Rearrangement joined TRBV6-2 or TRBV6-3 to TRBJ1-5; no confident D gene assignment can be made. This TCR was recovered from a human donor who had recovered from COVID-19. At the DNA level, the sequence is TGTGCCAGCAGTTACCTTAGGCAGCCCCAGCATTTT. Its translation is CASSYLRQPQHF.